This passage covers 19 T cell receptor beta chains from one sample sequenced in a study of breast tumors, draining lymph nodes, adjacent tissues. One entry per CDR3 protein results from TCRdb running MiXCR on the multiplex PCR reads. This sample yields approximately 14,000 distinct CDR3 sequences, of which around 50% are seen a single time; about 33% belongs to the top ten. The sequencing sample was made of tumor-adjacent breast tissue. The source of these receptors is a female donor with breast cancer. Some clones in this sample may be carry-over from other donors' samples.

As for this clonotype: One end of the junction does not line up with germline, which may come from a read error. The rearrangement uses TRBV5-5 and TRBJ1-6; D might be TRBD1 (6 bases). From germline, CDR1 is SGHKS and CDR2 YYEKEE (reference sequence). CDR3 size: 19 residues. The CDR3 here is CASSLGTSGGHSYNSPLHF. Written as DNA, the CDR3 is TGCGCCAGCAGCCTCGGGACTAGCGGGGGGCACTCCTATAATTCACCCCTCCACTTT.

By proportion, this clonotype is medium-sized. This chain uses TRBV20-1 with TRBJ2-7; maybe TRBD2 (6 bases). The CDR3 spans 14 residues. Germline CDR1 DFQATT, CDR2 SNEGSKA (reference sequence). V was trimmed by 4 bases and J by 0 bases, leaving 13 bases between them. CDR3 residues: CSATRDSISYEQYF. In nucleotides, the CDR3 is TGCAGTGCTACTCGGGACTCCATCTCCTACGAGCAGTACTTC.

This clonotype was detected once. The chain has TRBV29-1 and TRBJ1-4, with D hard to call. In germline, CDR1 is SQVTM, CDR2 ANQGSEA. The CDR3 consists of 13 residues. Between the trimmed V and J ends, which lost 4 bases and 5 bases, there was a span of 11 bases. CDR3 amino acids: CSVVEGGNEKLFF. The CDR3 DNA reads TGCAGCGTTGTGGAGGGTGGGAATGAAAAACTGTTTTTT.

This clonotype was counted once. This chain uses TRBV2 with TRBJ1-4, with 11 bases identical to TRBD1. V was clipped by 5 bases and J by 5 bases; unmatched bases: 4. Germline CDR1 reads SNHLY; CDR2 reads FYNNEI. The CDR3 length is 15 residues. The CDR3 spells CASSSGTGGNEKLFF. DNA for the CDR3: TGTGCCAGCAGTTCCGGGACAGGGGGGAATGAAAAACTGTTTTTT.

This clonotype occurred many times. The chain carries TRBV6-2 or TRBV6-3 and TRBJ2-5; D is unresolved. V was cut by 6 bases and J by 7 bases, with 9 bases left in between. The CDR3 extends over 11 amino acids. The germline CDR1 and CDR2 sequences are MNHEY and SVGEGT. This CDR3 reads CASRDRGTQYF. The CDR3 coding sequence is TGTGCCAGCAGAGACCGCGGGACCCAGTACTTC.

V gene TRBV10-1 combines with J gene TRBJ2-1; 15 nucleotides agree with TRBD2. This CDR3 is 17 amino acids long. Unmatched junction bases numbered 6, after V lost 4 bases and J lost 5 bases. Per germline, CDR1 WNHNN and CDR2 SYGVQD (reference sequence). In DNA, the CDR3 is TGCGCCAGCAGTGGAAAGGGACTAGCGGGGGGCGACAATGAGCAGTTCTTC. Translation gives CASSGKGLAGGDNEQFF.

This clonotype has at least ten counts. This chain's CDR3 is CASTTRGWAAREQYF. The CDR3 nucleotides are TGTGCCAGTACAACCAGGGGATGGGCTGCTCGAGAGCAGTACTTC. The V gene is TRBV6-2 or TRBV6-3, the J gene TRBJ2-7; tentative D call: TRBD1 (6 bases). The V end was cut by 9 bases, the J end by 7 bases, with 25 bases between. The CDR3 covers 15 residues. Germline assignment: CDR1 MNHEY and CDR2 SVGEGT.

This chain links TRBV20-1 with TRBJ1-2; TRBD1 is a possible D gene (5 bases). The CDR3 spans 22 residues. CDR1 and CDR2 from the germline V gene are DFQATT and SNEGSKA (reference sequence). With 0 bases removed from V and 1 base from J, the gap between germline ends came to 33 bases. The CDR3 loop is CSARDGGKAWVLVAVLNYGYTF. CDR3 in DNA: TGCAGTGCTAGAGATGGGGGTAAGGCGTGGGTGTTAGTTGCGGTGCTTAACTATGGCTACACCTTC.

By sample fraction, this clonotype is medium-sized. The chain links TRBV29-1 to TRBJ2-5, with no clear D. CDR1 SQVTM and CDR2 ANQGSEA come from the germline V gene. CDR3 size: 12 residues. The ends were cut back, 3 bases at V and 5 bases at J, with 10 bases in the middle. The CDR3: CSVDLQEETQYF. The CDR3 nucleotides read TGCAGCGTTGACCTTCAGGAGGAGACCCAGTACTTC.

This clonotype was counted ten times or more. The gene calls are TRBV27 and TRBJ2-1, with 9 bases that match TRBD1. The germline V gene has CDR1 MNHEY and CDR2 SMNVEV (reference sequence). Trimming cost V 5 bases and J 6 bases; bases outside gene matches: 11. This CDR3 has 16 amino acids. The CDR3 here is CASSPRDRAIGNEQFF. The CDR3 nucleotides are TGTGCCAGCAGTCCCCGGGACAGGGCGATCGGCAATGAGCAGTTCTTC.

The table lists this clonotype with many counts. Possible read error: a much larger clone is one base away. This chain connects TRBV11-2 to TRBJ2-7, with 9 bases aligning to TRBD2. V lost 5 bases to trimming and J lost 0 bases; unmatched junction nucleotides: 5. Germline V lookup: CDR1 SGHAT, CDR2 FQNNGV. The CDR3 extends over 15 amino acids. CDR3 bases: TGTGCCAGCAGCGCCAGGACTAGCGCCTCCTACGAGCAGTACTTC. It yields the protein CASSARTSASYEQYF.

This clonotype was observed a handful of times. A read error may be the cause here, since a much bigger clone is one base away. The chain couples TRBV19 to TRBJ2-1; 8 bases are shared with TRBD2. The CDR3 is made up of 17 amino acids. The germline V gene encodes CDR1 LNHDA and CDR2 SQIVND (reference sequence). The CDR3 nucleotides read TGTGCCAGTAGTATAGATCTCGGGGGGGGCGATTCGGATGAGCAGTCCTTC. It yields the protein CASSIDLGGGDSDEQSF.

The chain recombines TRBV3-1 with TRBJ1-3; D ambiguous. Trimming took 3 bases from V and 0 from J, leaving 9 bases between them. Germline values: CDR1 LGHDT, CDR2 YNNKEL (reference sequence). The CDR3 length is 15 residues. The CDR3 region has the DNA TGTGCCAGCAGCCAGACGGTGCACTCTGGAAACACCATATATTTT. As protein: CASSQTVHSGNTIYF.

V is TRBV12-3 or TRBV12-4 and J is TRBJ1-2, with 9 nucleotides matching TRBD1. The CDR3 is 14 residues long. The J segment lost 7 bases and the V segment lost 3 bases, leaving 6 bases of the junction unmatched. DNA for the CDR3: TGTGCCAGCAGTTTGGGGGGACAGGGTGGTGGCTACACCTTC. It encodes CASSLGGQGGGYTF.

This clonotype has ten or more counts. This may be a read error, as it is one base from a much larger clone. The chain carries TRBV30 and TRBJ1-2, with TRBD1 identical over 9 bases. Germline values: CDR1 GTSNPN, CDR2 SVGIG (reference sequence). The V gene end was trimmed by 0 bases and the J gene end by 7 bases; junction bases not matched to a gene: 12. This CDR3 is 16 amino acids long. CDR3 DNA sequence: TGTGCCTGGAGTGTACTCCGGACAGGGGATAGGGCTGGCTACACCTTC. Translating gives CAWSVLRTGDRAGYTF.

V usage is TRBV7-2 and J usage is TRBJ2-3; 11 bases are shared with TRBD2. CDR1 and CDR2 (germline): SGHTA, FQGNSA. The CDR3 loop spans 17 amino acids. V lost 3 bases, J lost 6 bases, and 11 bases stayed unmatched. DNA of the CDR3: TGTGCCAGCAGCTTCTCCGGGACTAGCGGAGCTGTGGATACGCAGTATTTT. Amino acid sequence: CASSFSGTSGAVDTQYF. Filled out from reference TRBV7-2 and TRBJ2-3, the complete variable domain reads GAGVSQSPSNKVTEKGKDVELRCDPISGHTALYWYRQSLGQGLEFLIYFQGNSAPDKSGLPSDRFSAERTGGSVSTLTIQRTQQEDSAVYLCASSFSGTSGAVDTQYFGPGTRLTVL.

This clonotype was seen ten or more times. This may arise from a read error, as a much more abundant clone is one base away. The V gene is TRBV5-5, the J gene TRBJ1-2; D call uncertain. The CDR3 has 15 amino acids. CDR1 and CDR2 from the germline V gene are SGHKS and YYEKEE (reference sequence). With 2 bases removed from V and 9 bases from J, the gap between germline ends came to 20 bases. CDR3 loop: CASSLIIAPSTSYTF. CDR3 coding DNA: TGTGCCAGCAGCTTAATAATTGCACCGTCAACTAGCTACACCTTC.

As DNA, the CDR3 is TGCAGCGTTTTTCGTGTGGACGGAGGTGAAAAACTGTTTTTT. Translated: CSVFRVDGGEKLFF. The V and J genes are TRBV29-1 and TRBJ1-4; D is undetermined. Germline lookup yields CDR1 SQVTM and CDR2 ANQGSEA. The germline V and J ends were trimmed by 5 bases and 7 bases, with 17 bases remaining between them. The CDR3 covers 14 residues.

This clonotype was recorded at least ten times. The V call is TRBV6-1, the J call TRBJ1-5; D is unclear. The germline CDR1 and CDR2 sequences are MNHNS and SASEGT. The CDR3 extends over 16 amino acids. The V and J ends lost 0 bases and 2 bases respectively, with 11 bases between them. In DNA form, the CDR3 reads TGTGCCAGCAGTGAAGCGCCGGGCGTAGGCAATCAGCCCCAGCATTTT. Translated: CASSEAPGVGNQPQHF.